These T cell receptor beta chains were read from a single sample in a study of blood T cell repertoires in COVID-19. Using immunoSEQ multiplex PCR, the repertoire was profiled, and TCRdb retains in-frame clones only, with some absent. The sample has fewer than 700,000 clones; 85% to 90% are singletons. Sequencing input: peripheral blood. The receptors were gathered from a woman aged 45-65 years with COVID-19, enrolled during active disease. Both conserved end residues are trimmed from each CDR3.

v_gene	j_gene	CDR3aa
TRBV5-5	TRBJ2-7	ASSFTGSYEQY
TRBV7-9	TRBJ2-7	ASSPRDIYEQY
TRBV6-5	TRBJ1-2	AAKGSANYGYT
TRBV18	TRBJ2-3	ASSSGLAESTDTQY
TRBV2	TRBJ2-7	ASSDSVAEQY
TRBV10-2	TRBJ2-3	ASQKVAGGTDTQY
TRBV5-1	TRBJ1-2	ASSQTGGAGYGYT
TRBV19	TRBJ1-5	ASVPHQGGTQPQH
TRBV20-1	TRBJ2-7	SAEETREQY
TRBV19	TRBJ2-7	ASSPGTGGLEQY
TRBV28	TRBJ1-1	ASSYKEDTEAF
TRBV6-6	TRBJ1-5	AVADQPQH
TRBV3-1/TRBV3-2	TRBJ2-7	ASSQVGGEQY
TRBV2	TRBJ1-1	ASRLGQGARTEAF
TRBV12-5	TRBJ2-1	ASGSISLLAVGNEQF
TRBV6-5	TRBJ1-1	ASSPHGGERDEAF
TRBV5-1	TRBJ1-1	ASSLTGGWMNTEAF
TRBV18	TRBJ2-1	ASSPRQGIGNEQF
TRBV2	TRBJ1-2	ASSRGTDGYT
TRBV2	TRBJ2-1	ASSLTPSSYNEQF
TRBV9	TRBJ2-7	ASSGGTGGDEQY
TRBV2	TRBJ1-1	ASNSDTFYTEAF
TRBV9	TRBJ2-1	ASSVDPSLSRGKGEQF
TRBV29-1	TRBJ1-1	SVEAGQYSNTEAF
TRBV7-2	TRBJ1-5	ASSATGGATNQPQH
TRBV10-3	TRBJ2-2	AISQTGSSGELF
TRBV5-1	TRBJ1-2	ASSLEAGGYT
TRBV29-1	TRBJ2-3	SPRYSSTDTQY
TRBV12-3/TRBV12-4	TRBJ2-3	ASSFLGQAH
TRBV19	TRBJ2-3	ASSIEHGHPRAY
TRBV5-6	TRBJ2-4	ASSLVGTGSKNIQY